This is a list of T cell receptor beta chains from one sample in a study of CD8 T cells in ankylosing spondylitis. MiXCR, applied by TCRdb to the 5' RACE reads, yields one record per CDR3 protein. The sample gives 150,000 to 250,000 distinct CDR3 sequences, about 13% of which show up once; 16% is in the top ten. The sequenced sample consisted of blood, either unsorted or a sorted T cell fraction (not recorded which). The origin of the receptors is a male donor with ankylosing spondylitis or in good health (not recorded which). CDR3s include the opening cysteine and the closing phenylalanine or tryptophan. Fields, in order: J gene, D gene, V gene, clone size, CDR3 protein, CDR3 DNA. D genes are given only for firm matches. Clone size appears in some rows only: once, few, many, or a class for an expanded clone.

>TRBJ2-7|-|TRBV27|many
CASIGADYEQYF
TGTGCCAGCATCGGAGCGGACTACGAGCAGTACTTC
>TRBJ2-5|TRBD1|TRBV5-1|-
CASSFRTGTEETQYF
TGCGCCAGCAGCTTTCGGACGGGGACAGAAGAGACCCAGTACTTC
>TRBJ2-3|TRBD1|TRBV3-1|few
CASSPQTGAGTDTQYF
TGTGCCAGCAGCCCCCAGACAGGGGCCGGCACAGATACGCAGTATTTT
>TRBJ2-3|TRBD1|TRBV5-1|-
CASSTDRVVDTQYF
TGCGCCAGCAGCACGGACAGGGTAGTAGATACGCAGTATTTT
>TRBJ1-1|-|TRBV4-1|many
CASSQGAGLTEAFF
TGCGCCAGCAGCCAAGGGGCTGGACTCACTGAAGCTTTCTTT
>TRBJ2-7|-|TRBV7-9|few
CASSVLRGPSYEQYF
TGTGCCAGCAGCGTACTTCGGGGACCCTCCTACGAGCAGTACTTC
>TRBJ1-2|TRBD1|TRBV20-1|few
CSAILGQGAGGYTF
TGCAGTGCTATATTGGGACAGGGGGCGGGTGGCTACACCTTC
>TRBJ1-5|TRBD1|TRBV3-1|-
CASSQDQKDRGVHQPQHF
TGTGCCAGCAGCCAAGATCAAAAGGACAGGGGAGTTCATCAGCCCCAGCATTTT
>TRBJ2-5|-|TRBV10-2|once
CASRQDGGNQETQYF
TGCGCCAGCAGGCAGGACGGTGGAAACCAAGAGACCCAGTACTTC
>TRBJ2-1|TRBD2|TRBV4-1|few
CASSQEETSGPYNEQFF
TGCGCCAGCAGCCAAGAAGAGACTAGCGGACCATACAATGAGCAGTTCTTC
>TRBJ1-6|-|TRBV6-5|-
CASNNSPLHF
TGTGCCAGCAATAATTCACCCCTCCACTTT
>TRBJ1-1|-|TRBV4-1|many
CASSQGRNRPEAFF
TGCGCCAGCAGCCAAGGACGGAACAGGCCTGAAGCTTTCTTT
>TRBJ2-3|TRBD2|TRBV11-2|-
CASSLELHGGDTDTQYF
TGTGCCAGCAGCTTAGAACTTCACGGGGGGGACACAGATACGCAGTATTTT
>TRBJ2-3|-|TRBV27|-
CASSRLDNTDTQYF
TGTGCCAGCAGTAGATTAGACAACACAGATACGCAGTATTTT
>TRBJ2-2|TRBD1|TRBV2|few
CAIETGTVDTGELFF
TGTGCCATCGAGACCGGGACAGTCGACACCGGGGAGCTGTTTTTT
>TRBJ2-1|-|TRBV7-9|-
CASRPGLDNEQFF
TGTGCCAGCAGGCCGGGACTCGACAATGAGCAGTTCTTC
>TRBJ2-7|-|TRBV6-1|-
CASTQGIYEQYF
TGTGCCAGCACCCAGGGGATCTACGAGCAGTACTTC
>TRBJ2-1|TRBD2|TRBV29-1|many
CSGSGLAGVGNEQFF
TGCAGCGGTTCGGGACTAGCGGGAGTAGGTAATGAGCAGTTCTTC
>TRBJ2-7|TRBD2|TRBV6-4|-
CASGGLAGPYEQYF
TGTGCCAGCGGGGGACTAGCGGGACCCTACGAGCAGTACTTC
>TRBJ2-7|TRBD1|TRBV12-3/TRBV12-4|-
CASSLAGTGRYEQYF
TGTGCCAGCAGTCTCGCCGGGACAGGCCGCTACGAGCAGTACTTC
>TRBJ2-5|-|TRBV12-3/TRBV12-4|many
CASSFTRQETQYF
TGTGCCAGCAGTTTTACGAGACAAGAGACCCAGTACTTC
>TRBJ2-7|-|TRBV7-2|-
CASSSINLLEQYF
TGTGCCAGCAGCTCAATTAACTTGCTCGAGCAGTACTTC